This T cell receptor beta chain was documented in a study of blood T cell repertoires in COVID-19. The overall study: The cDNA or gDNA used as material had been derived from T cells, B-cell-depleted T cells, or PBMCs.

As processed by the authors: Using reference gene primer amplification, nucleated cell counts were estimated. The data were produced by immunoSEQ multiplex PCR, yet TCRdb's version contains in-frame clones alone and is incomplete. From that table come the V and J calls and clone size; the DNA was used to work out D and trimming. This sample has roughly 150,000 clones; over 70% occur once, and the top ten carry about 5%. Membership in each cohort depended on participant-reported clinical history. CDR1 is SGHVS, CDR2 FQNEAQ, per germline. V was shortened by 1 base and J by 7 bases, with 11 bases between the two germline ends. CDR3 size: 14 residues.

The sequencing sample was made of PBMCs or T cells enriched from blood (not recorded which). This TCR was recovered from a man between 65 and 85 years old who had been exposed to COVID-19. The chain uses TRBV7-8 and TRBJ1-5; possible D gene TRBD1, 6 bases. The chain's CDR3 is CASSLGARGQPQHF. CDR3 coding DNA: TGTGCCAGCAGCTTAGGGGCCAGGGGCCAGCCCCAGCATTTT.